This is a list of T cell receptor beta chains from one sample in a study of beta chain features in type 1 diabetes. Generated by immunoSEQ multiplex PCR, the TCRdb table keeps only in-frame clones and is missing some. Among some 300,000 clones listed, 8% were seen once. Sequenced sample: central memory CD4+ T cells from blood. Receptors were obtained from a woman aged 18-35 years in good health. Both conserved end residues are part of each CDR3. The D gene is left open where the match is weak. Clone size appears in some rows only: once, few, many, or a class for an expanded clone.

clone_size j_call v_call d_call cdr3_nt cdr3_aa
NA TRBJ2-7 TRBV6-5 NA TGTGCCAGCACCGACAGCCTCTCTGGTTACGAGCAGTACTTC CASTDSLSGYEQYF
NA TRBJ1-1 TRBV4-3 NA TGCGCCAGCAGCCAGGACAGGAACACTGAAGCTTTCTTT CASSQDRNTEAFF
NA TRBJ1-6 TRBV6-6 TRBD1 TGTGCCAGCAGGCCCGGGACAGGGGATAATTCACCCCTCCACTTT CASRPGTGDNSPLHF
few TRBJ2-1 TRBV29-1 TRBD2 TGCAGCGTTGAACTAGCGGGGGGGGGTGAGCAGTTCTTC CSVELAGGGEQFF
NA TRBJ2-2 TRBV7-9 NA TGTGCCAGCAGCTTTAATCCAGGGACGAGCACCGGGGAGCTGTTTTTT CASSFNPGTSTGELFF
NA TRBJ2-1 TRBV5-5 TRBD2 TGTGCCAGCAGCTTGGGTGCGGCGGGAGTGAATGAGCAGTTCTTC CASSLGAAGVNEQFF
few TRBJ2-3 TRBV7-8 NA TGTGCCAGCAGCACCCTCTTCTTGGGCACAGATACGCAGTATTTT CASSTLFLGTDTQYF
many TRBJ2-2 TRBV7-2 NA TGTGCCAGCAGCCCCCGACACGCCCTCGGGGAGCTGTTTTTT CASSPRHALGELFF
few TRBJ2-7 TRBV11-3 TRBD2 TGTGCCAGCAGCTTAGACCTAGCGGGAGTAGGGGCCTACGAGCAGTACTTC CASSLDLAGVGAYEQYF
many TRBJ2-2 TRBV18 NA TGTGCCAGCTCACCAACGGGTATTCTGAACACCGGGGAGCTGTTTTTT CASSPTGILNTGELFF
NA TRBJ1-5 TRBV5-6 NA TGTGCCAGCAGCTTGGGTGGAGCCTGGAGCAATCAGCCCCAGCATTTT CASSLGGAWSNQPQHF
few TRBJ1-1 TRBV6-1 NA TGTGCCAGCAGCTGGGGTTCCTCTGGGAACACTGAAGCTTTCTTT CASSWGSSGNTEAFF
few TRBJ2-2 TRBV5-1 TRBD1 TGCGCCAGCAGCTTAGGGGACAGAGACACCGGGGAGCTGTTTTTT CASSLGDRDTGELFF
many TRBJ2-7 TRBV30 TRBD2 TGTGCCTGCGGGAGGGCCCACGAGCAGTACTTC CACGRAHEQYF
NA TRBJ2-3 TRBV6-1 TRBD2 TGTGCCACCCTTCGGGAGGGGAGCACAGATACGCAGTATTTT CATLREGSTDTQYF
NA TRBJ2-1 TRBV5-4 TRBD1 TGTGCCAGCAGTCGATACAGGGGCGCTAAAGGGAGCTCCTACAATGAGCAGTTCTTC CASSRYRGAKGSSYNEQFF
few TRBJ2-4 TRBV5-4 NA TGTGCCAGCAGCGAAGGACTAGCCAAAAACATTCAGTACTTC CASSEGLAKNIQYF
NA TRBJ2-3 TRBV9 NA TGTGCCAGCAGCGTAGCTCGCGGAAGCACAGATACGCAGTATTTT CASSVARGSTDTQYF
NA TRBJ2-3 TRBV29-1 NA TGCAGCGCTTCTCCCCCGCCTAGCACAGATACGCAGTATTTT CSASPPPSTDTQYF
NA TRBJ2-2 TRBV7-2 NA TGTGCCAGCAGCTTACTAAACCCAGGGAGCCCCGGGGAGCTGTTTTTT CASSLLNPGSPGELFF
few TRBJ2-7 TRBV23-1 NA TGCGCCAGCAGTACGACAGAAAACAAATACGAGCAGTACTTC CASSTTENKYEQYF
few TRBJ2-3 TRBV11-3 NA TGTGCCAGCAGCTCGGCAAGCGGCACAGATACGCAGTATTTT CASSSASGTDTQYF
NA TRBJ1-2 TRBV5-1 TRBD1 TGCGCCAGCAGCACGGGACAGGGGCAGGAAAACTATGGCTACACCTTC CASSTGQGQENYGYTF
NA TRBJ2-7 TRBV10-3 NA TGTGCCATCGGACAGACCAGCTCCTACGAGCAGTACTTC CAIGQTSSYEQYF
few TRBJ2-7 TRBV25-1 TRBD2 TGTGCCAGCGGTCCGGGAGGTTTTTACGAGCAGTACTTC CASGPGGFYEQYF
many TRBJ1-6 TRBV6-6 NA TGTGCCAGCAGTACCCCCCGGACAGTTAATTCACCCCTCCACTTT CASSTPRTVNSPLHF
NA TRBJ2-1 TRBV18 TRBD2 TGTGCCAGCTCACCACTAGCGGGGGCAAACAATGAGCAGTTCTTC CASSPLAGANNEQFF
NA TRBJ1-2 TRBV5-4 TRBD1 TGTGCCAGCAGATCTCCGGGACAGGGGGCTAACTATGGCTACACCTTC CASRSPGQGANYGYTF
many TRBJ1-6 TRBV2 TRBD1 TGTGCCAGCAGTGTCGACAGGGGGCCTAATTCACCCCTCCACTTT CASSVDRGPNSPLHF
few TRBJ2-5 TRBV11-2 NA TGTGCCAGCAGTAGATGGGAGCGAGACCAAGAGACCCAGTACTTC CASSRWERDQETQYF
NA TRBJ2-7 TRBV7-9 NA TGTGCCAGCAGCCGCGGGCACGAGCAGTACTTC CASSRGHEQYF
many TRBJ2-7 TRBV5-6 NA TGTGCCAGCAGCTTGACTGCGCAGGGCGGCTACGAGCAGTACTTC CASSLTAQGGYEQYF
NA TRBJ1-5 TRBV28 NA TGTGCCAGCAGTACTAGGGGGGGAATGCATTTT CASSTRGGMHF
few TRBJ2-2 TRBV28 NA TGTGCCAGCAGTTTCCTTGATACAACCGGGGAGCTGTTTTTT CASSFLDTTGELFF
NA TRBJ2-6 TRBV28 NA TGTGCCAGCAGTTTATCAGGGTCCGGGGCCAACGTCCTGACTTTC CASSLSGSGANVLTF
few TRBJ1-4 TRBV4-3 TRBD1 TGCGCCAGCAGCCAAGATGACAGGGTGGGCGAAAAACTGTTTTTT CASSQDDRVGEKLFF
NA TRBJ2-1 TRBV18 NA TGTGCCAGCTCACCCCCAGGGGCCCCTGGTCATGAGCAGTTCTTC CASSPPGAPGHEQFF
NA TRBJ1-2 TRBV4-3 NA TGCGCCAGCAGCCAAGATCTGACGGTAAACTATGGCTACACCTTC CASSQDLTVNYGYTF
few TRBJ2-5 TRBV7-2 NA TGTGCCAGCAGCTCCTTCGGACAGTCCGAGACCCAGTACTTC CASSSFGQSETQYF
few TRBJ1-2 TRBV19 NA TGTGCCAGTAGTGCAGTAGCTAACTATGGCTACACCTTC CASSAVANYGYTF
NA TRBJ2-3 TRBV2 NA TGTGCCAGCAGTGGTAGATGGGGCCCCACAGATACGCAGTATTTT CASSGRWGPTDTQYF
few TRBJ1-2 TRBV11-3 TRBD1 TGTGCCAGCAGCTCGGACAGGGTTGGTGGCTACACCTTC CASSSDRVGGYTF
few TRBJ2-2 TRBV11-2 TRBD2 TGTGCCAGCAGCTTAATAAGCGGGAGCCGTACCGGGGAGCTGTTTTTT CASSLISGSRTGELFF
few TRBJ1-1 TRBV5-1 NA TGCGCCAGCAGCTTGGATGGTCTAAGGAGATTCATGAACACTGAAGCTTTCTTT CASSLDGLRRFMNTEAFF
NA TRBJ2-7 TRBV14 TRBD2 TGTGCCAGCAGCCAGCTACTAGCGGGAAAGGGCCACGAGCAGTACTTC CASSQLLAGKGHEQYF